The clone carrying this TCR beta chain was recorded a few times. Its specificity is unknown. Time point of the sample: week 23, last vaccination. Doses comprised 300 ug of mutant IDH1 20-mer peptide each, plus topical imiquimod. The method was immunoSEQ multiplex PCR; TCRdb's version includes in-frame clones alone and lacks a portion of them. The sample holds 26,000 or so clones, roughly 80% seen once. The sample is drawn from a study of a mutant IDH1 vaccine in newly diagnosed glioma. The overall study: Vaccination followed radiotherapy alone by 4-6 weeks, or accompanied temozolomide cycles. Former treatment meant radiotherapy, temozolomide, or both; the majority had gotten both.

The V and J ends lost 4 bases and 7 bases respectively, with 16 bases between them. Germline V gene data show CDR1 as GTSNPN and CDR2 as SVGIG (reference sequence). This CDR3 is built from 13 residues. This rearrangement joins TRBV30 to TRBJ1-1; D unresolved. This TCR was sampled from a woman in her twenties or thirties with glioma. This sample comprised PBMCs, obtained from a glioma patient whose treatment included an IDH1 peptide vaccine. CDR3 amino acids: CAWTPAGLSEAFF. Here the CDR3 DNA reads TGTGCCTGGACGCCCGCGGGGTTAAGTGAAGCTTTCTTT.